This T cell receptor beta chain is from a study of blood T cell repertoires in COVID-19. Between the trimmed V and J ends, which lost 2 bases and 10 bases, there was a span of 27 bases. The CDR3 length is 18 residues. Germline V CDR1 and CDR2: SGHVS, FNYEAQ. Some clones are missing from TCRdb's copy, which holds only in-frame ones; the method was immunoSEQ multiplex PCR. This repertoire shows some 59,000 clones, over 90% found once; its top ten account for roughly 3.9%. Sequenced material: peripheral blood. The gene calls are TRBV7-6 and TRBJ2-1; D is perhaps TRBD2 (6 bases). This TCR was sampled from a man in his forties or fifties with acute or convalescent COVID-19. In DNA form, the CDR3 reads TGTGCCAGCAGCTTATTTCCGGTGACTAGTCAAGGGAATAAAGAGCAGTTCTTC. It translates to CASSLFPVTSQGNKEQFF.